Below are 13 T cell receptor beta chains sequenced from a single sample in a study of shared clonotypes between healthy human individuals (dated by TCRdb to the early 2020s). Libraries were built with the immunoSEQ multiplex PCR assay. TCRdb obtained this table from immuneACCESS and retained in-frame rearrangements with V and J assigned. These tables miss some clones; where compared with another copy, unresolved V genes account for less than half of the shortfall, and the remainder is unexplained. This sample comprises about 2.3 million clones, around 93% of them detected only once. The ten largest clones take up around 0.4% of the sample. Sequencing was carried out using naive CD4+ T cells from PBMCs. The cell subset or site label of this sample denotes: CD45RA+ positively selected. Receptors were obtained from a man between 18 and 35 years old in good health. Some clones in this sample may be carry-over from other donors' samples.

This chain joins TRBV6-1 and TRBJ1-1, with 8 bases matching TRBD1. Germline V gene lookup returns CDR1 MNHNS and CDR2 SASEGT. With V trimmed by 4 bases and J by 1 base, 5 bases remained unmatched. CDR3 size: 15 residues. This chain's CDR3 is CASSVQGVKNTEAFF. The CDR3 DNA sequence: TGTGCCAGCAGTGTACAGGGGGTGAAGAACACTGAAGCTTTCTTT.

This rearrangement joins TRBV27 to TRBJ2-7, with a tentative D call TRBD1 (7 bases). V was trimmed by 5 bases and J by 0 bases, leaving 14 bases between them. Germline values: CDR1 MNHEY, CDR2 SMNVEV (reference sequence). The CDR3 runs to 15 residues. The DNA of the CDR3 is TGTGCCAGCAGTGACCGACAGGGACTCTCCTACGAGCAGTACTTC. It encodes CASSDRQGLSYEQYF.

DNA for the CDR3: TGTGCCAGTAAAGTCAGCAATAGCAATCAGCCCCAGCATTTT. It translates to CASKVSNSNQPQHF. The rearrangement joins TRBV19 to TRBJ1-5; D remains unclear. The CDR3 extends over 14 amino acids. Germline CDR1 is LNHDA and CDR2 is SQIVND (reference sequence). Trimming shortened V by 7 bases and J by 0 bases, and 10 bases separated the two germline ends.

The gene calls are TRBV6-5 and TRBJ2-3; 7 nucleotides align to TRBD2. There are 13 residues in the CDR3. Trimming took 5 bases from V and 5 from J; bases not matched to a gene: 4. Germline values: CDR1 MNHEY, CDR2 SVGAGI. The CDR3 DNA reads TGTGCCAGCAGTGGGGACTATAGAGATACGCAGTATTTT. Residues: CASSGDYRDTQYF.

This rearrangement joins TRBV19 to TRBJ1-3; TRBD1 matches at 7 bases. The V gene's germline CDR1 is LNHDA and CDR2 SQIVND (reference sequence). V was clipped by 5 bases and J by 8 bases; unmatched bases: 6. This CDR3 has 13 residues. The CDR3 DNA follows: TGTGCCAGTAGTCCGCGGCAGGGGGACACCATATATTTT. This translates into CASSPRQGDTIYF. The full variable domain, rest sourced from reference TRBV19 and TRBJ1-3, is DGGITQSPKYLFRKEGQNVTLSCEQNLNHDAMYWYRQDPGQGLRLIYYSQIVNDFQKGDIAEGYSVSREKKESFPLTVTSAQKNPTAFYLCASSPRQGDTIYFGEGSWLTVV.

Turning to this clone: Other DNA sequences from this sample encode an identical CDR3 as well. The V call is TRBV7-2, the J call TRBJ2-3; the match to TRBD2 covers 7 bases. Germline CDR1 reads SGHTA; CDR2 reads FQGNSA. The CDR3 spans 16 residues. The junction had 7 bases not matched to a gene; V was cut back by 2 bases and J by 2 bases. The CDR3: CASSLWASGSTDTQYF. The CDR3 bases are TGTGCCAGCAGCTTATGGGCTAGCGGTTCCACAGATACGCAGTATTTT.

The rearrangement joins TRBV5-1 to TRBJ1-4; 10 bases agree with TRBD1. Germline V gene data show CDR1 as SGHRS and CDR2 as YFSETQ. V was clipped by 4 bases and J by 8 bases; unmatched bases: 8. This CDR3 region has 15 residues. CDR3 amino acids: CASSHTGTGDEKLFF. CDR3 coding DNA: TGCGCCAGCAGCCATACCGGGACAGGGGACGAAAAACTGTTTTTT.

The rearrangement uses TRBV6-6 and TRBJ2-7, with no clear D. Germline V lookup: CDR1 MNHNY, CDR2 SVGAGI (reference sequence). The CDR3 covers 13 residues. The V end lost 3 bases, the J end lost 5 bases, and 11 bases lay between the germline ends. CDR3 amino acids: CASSYVGSHEQYF. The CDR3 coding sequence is TGTGCCAGCAGTTATGTGGGAAGCCACGAGCAGTACTTC.

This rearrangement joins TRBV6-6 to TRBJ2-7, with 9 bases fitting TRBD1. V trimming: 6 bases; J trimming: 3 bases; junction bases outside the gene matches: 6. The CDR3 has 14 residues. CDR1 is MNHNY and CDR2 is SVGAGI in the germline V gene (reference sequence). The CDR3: CASSNRDRVYEQYF. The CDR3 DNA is TGTGCCAGCAGCAATAGGGACAGGGTCTACGAGCAGTACTTC.

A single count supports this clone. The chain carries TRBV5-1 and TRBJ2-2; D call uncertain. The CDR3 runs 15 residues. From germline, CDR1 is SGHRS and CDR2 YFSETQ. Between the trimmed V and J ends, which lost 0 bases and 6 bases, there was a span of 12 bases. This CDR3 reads CASSLGGQPAGELFF. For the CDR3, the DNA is TGCGCCAGCAGCTTGGGTGGGCAGCCGGCCGGGGAGCTGTTTTTT.

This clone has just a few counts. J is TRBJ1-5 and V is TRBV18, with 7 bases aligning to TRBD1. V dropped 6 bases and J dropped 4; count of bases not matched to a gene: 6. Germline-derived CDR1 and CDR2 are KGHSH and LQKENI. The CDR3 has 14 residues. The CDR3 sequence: CASSDREWNQPQHF. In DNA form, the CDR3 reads TGTGCCAGCTCCGACAGGGAGTGGAATCAGCCCCAGCATTTT.

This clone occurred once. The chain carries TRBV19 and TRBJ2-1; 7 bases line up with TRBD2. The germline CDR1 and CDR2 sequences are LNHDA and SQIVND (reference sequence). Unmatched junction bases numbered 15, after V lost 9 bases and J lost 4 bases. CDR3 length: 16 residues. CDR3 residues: CASKFDAGRGYNEQFF. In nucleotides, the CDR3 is TGTGCCAGCAAGTTCGACGCGGGGCGGGGGTACAATGAGCAGTTCTTC.

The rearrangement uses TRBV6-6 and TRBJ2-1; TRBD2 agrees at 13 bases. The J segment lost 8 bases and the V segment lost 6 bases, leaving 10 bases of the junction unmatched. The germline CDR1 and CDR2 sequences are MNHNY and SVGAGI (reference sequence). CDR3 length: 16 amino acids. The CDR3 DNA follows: TGTGCCAGCAGCACCCCCGGGACTAGCGGGAACTATGAGCAGTTCTTC. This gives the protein CASSTPGTSGNYEQFF.